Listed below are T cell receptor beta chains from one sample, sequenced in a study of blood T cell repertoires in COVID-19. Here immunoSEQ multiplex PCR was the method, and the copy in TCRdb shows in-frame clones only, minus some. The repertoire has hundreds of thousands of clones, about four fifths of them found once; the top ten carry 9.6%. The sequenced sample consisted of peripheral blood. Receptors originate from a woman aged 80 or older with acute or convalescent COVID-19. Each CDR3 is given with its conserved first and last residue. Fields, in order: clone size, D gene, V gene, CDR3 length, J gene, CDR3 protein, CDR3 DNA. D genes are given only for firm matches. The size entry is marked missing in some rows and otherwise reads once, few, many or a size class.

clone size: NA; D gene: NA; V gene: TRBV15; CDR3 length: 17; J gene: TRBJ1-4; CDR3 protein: CATSRVPSGGLGEKLFF; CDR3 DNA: TGTGCCACCAGCAGAGTGCCCTCGGGAGGGTTGGGTGAAAAACTGTTTTTT
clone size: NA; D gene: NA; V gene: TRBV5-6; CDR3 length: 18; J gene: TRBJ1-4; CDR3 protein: CASSLRNPGAATNEKLFF; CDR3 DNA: TGTGCCAGCAGCTTGAGAAATCCAGGGGCTGCAACTAATGAAAAACTGTTTTTT
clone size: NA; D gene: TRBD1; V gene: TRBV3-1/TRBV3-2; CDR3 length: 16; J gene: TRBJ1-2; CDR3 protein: CASSFRRQGTNYGYTF; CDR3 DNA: TGTGCCAGCAGCTTTCGCCGACAGGGGACTAACTATGGCTACACCTTC
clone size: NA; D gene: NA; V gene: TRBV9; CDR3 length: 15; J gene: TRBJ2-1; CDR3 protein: CASSVTGLSYNEQFF; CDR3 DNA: TGTGCCAGCAGCGTTACAGGGCTTTCCTACAATGAGCAGTTCTTC
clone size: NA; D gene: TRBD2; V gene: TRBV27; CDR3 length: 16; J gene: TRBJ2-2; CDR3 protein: CASSSASRAGPGELFF; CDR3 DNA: TGTGCCAGCAGTTCCGCTTCCCGAGCGGGGCCCGGGGAGCTGTTTTTT
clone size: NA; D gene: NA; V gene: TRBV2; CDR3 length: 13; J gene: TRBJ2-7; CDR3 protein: CASSQATRYEQYF; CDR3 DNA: TGTGCCAGCAGTCAGGCAACGCGCTACGAGCAGTACTTC
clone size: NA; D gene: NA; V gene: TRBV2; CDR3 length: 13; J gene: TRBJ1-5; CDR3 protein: CASIRDINQPQHF; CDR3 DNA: TGTGCCAGCATACGGGACATTAATCAGCCCCAGCATTTT
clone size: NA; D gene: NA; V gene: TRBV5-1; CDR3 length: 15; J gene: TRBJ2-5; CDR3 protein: CASRFVGQGGETQYF; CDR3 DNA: TGCGCCAGCAGATTTGTCGGACAGGGAGGGGAGACCCAGTACTTC
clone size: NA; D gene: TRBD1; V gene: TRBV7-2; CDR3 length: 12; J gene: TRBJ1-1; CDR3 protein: CASSSDRGAAFF; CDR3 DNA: TGTGCCAGCAGCTCCGACAGGGGCGCGGCTTTCTTT
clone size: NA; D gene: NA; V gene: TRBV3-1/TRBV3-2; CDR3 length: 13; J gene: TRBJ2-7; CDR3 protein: CASSQTRVSEQYF; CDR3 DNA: TGTGCCAGCAGCCAAACGAGGGTATCCGAGCAGTACTTC
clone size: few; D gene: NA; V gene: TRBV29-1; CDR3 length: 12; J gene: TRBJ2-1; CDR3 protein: CSEGSSYNEQFF; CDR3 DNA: TGCAGCGAGGGGAGCTCCTACAATGAGCAGTTCTTC
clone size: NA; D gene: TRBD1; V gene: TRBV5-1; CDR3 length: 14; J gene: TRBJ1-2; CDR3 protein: CASSTPQGAQGYTF; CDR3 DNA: TGCGCCAGCAGCACCCCACAGGGGGCGCAGGGCTACACCTTC
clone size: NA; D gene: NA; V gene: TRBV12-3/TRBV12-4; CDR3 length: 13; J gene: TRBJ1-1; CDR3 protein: CASSLVRGTEAFF; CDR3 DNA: TGTGCCAGCAGTTTAGTCAGGGGCACTGAAGCTTTCTTT
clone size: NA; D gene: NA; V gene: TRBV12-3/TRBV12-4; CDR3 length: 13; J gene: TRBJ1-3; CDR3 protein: CASSSGAGNTIYF; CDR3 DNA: TGTGCCAGCAGCTCAGGGGCTGGAAACACCATATATTTT
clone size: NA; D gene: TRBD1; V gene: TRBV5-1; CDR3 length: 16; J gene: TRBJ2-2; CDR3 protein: CASSFIGTENTGELFF; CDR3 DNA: TGCGCCAGCAGCTTTATCGGGACAGAGAACACCGGGGAGCTGTTTTTT
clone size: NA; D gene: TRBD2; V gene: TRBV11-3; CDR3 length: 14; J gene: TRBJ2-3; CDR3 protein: CASSPPGTRDTQYF; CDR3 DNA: TGTGCCAGCAGCCCTCCCGGGACTAGGGATACGCAGTATTTT
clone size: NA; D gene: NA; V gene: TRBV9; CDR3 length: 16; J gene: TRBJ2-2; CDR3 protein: CASSLRQDLNTGELFF; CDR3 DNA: TGTGCCAGCAGCCTCCGACAGGACCTAAACACCGGGGAGCTGTTTTTT
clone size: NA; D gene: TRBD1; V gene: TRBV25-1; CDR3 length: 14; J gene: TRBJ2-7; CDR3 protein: CASRQTGSSYEQYF; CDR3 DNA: TGTGCCAGCAGGCAGACAGGGAGCTCCTACGAGCAGTACTTC
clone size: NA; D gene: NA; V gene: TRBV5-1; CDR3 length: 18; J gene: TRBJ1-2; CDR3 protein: CASSLVGGRGANDYGYTF; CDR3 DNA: TGCGCCAGCAGCTTGGTAGGGGGAAGGGGCGCGAACGACTATGGCTACACCTTC
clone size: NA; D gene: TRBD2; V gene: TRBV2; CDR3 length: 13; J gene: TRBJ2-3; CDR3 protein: CASRGTSGGPQYF; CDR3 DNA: TGTGCCAGCAGGGGAACTAGCGGGGGGCCGCAGTATTTT
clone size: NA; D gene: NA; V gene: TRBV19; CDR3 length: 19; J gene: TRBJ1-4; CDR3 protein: CASSKQGGVRETTNEKLFF; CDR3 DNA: TGTGCCAGTAGTAAACAGGGAGGGGTCCGGGAAACAACTAATGAAAAACTGTTTTTT
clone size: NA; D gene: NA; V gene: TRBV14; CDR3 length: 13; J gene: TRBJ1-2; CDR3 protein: CASSQDIYYGYTF; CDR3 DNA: TGTGCCAGCAGCCAAGATATTTACTATGGCTACACCTTC
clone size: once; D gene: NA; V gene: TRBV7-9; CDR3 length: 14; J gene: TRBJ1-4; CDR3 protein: CASSLGVAGEKLFF; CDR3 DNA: TGTGCCAGCAGCTTAGGGGTGGCGGGCGAAAAACTGTTTTTT
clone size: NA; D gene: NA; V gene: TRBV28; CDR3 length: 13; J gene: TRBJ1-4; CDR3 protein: CASRPTGTEKLFF; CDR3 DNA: TGTGCCAGCAGACCTACCGGGACAGAAAAACTGTTTTTT
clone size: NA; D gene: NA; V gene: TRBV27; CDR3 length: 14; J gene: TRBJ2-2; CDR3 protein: CASSLSAGTGELFF; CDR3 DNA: TGTGCCAGCAGTTTATCGGCGGGCACCGGGGAGCTGTTTTTT
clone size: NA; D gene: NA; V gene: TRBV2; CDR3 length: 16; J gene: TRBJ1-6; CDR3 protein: CASAYRGGRDNSPLHF; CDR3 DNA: TGTGCCAGCGCATACAGAGGGGGTCGGGATAATTCACCCCTCCACTTT
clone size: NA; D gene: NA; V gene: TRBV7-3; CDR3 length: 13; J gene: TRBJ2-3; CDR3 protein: CASSVTSVNPQYF; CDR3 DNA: TGTGCCAGCAGCGTTACGAGTGTGAACCCGCAGTATTTT
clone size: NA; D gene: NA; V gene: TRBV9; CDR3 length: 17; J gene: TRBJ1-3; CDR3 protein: CASSVGLGEGTGNTIYF; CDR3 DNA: TGTGCCAGCAGCGTAGGTCTCGGGGAGGGAACTGGAAACACCATATATTTT
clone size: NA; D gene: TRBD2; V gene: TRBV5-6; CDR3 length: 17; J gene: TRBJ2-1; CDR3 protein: CASSRPGTSGGYNEQFF; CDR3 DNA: TGTGCCAGCAGCCGCCCCGGGACTAGCGGGGGTTACAATGAGCAGTTCTTC
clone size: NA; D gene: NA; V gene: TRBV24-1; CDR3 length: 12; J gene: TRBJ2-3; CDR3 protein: CATQGPLGTQYF; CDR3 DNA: TGTGCCACCCAGGGCCCACTCGGTACGCAGTATTTT
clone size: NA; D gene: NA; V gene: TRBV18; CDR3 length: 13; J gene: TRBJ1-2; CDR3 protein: CASSPDSYYGYTF; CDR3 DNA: TGTGCCAGCTCACCGGACAGCTACTATGGCTACACCTTC
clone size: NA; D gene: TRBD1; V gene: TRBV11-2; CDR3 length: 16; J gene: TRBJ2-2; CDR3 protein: CASSTRDRGRPGELFF; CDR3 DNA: TGTGCCAGCAGCACCCGGGACAGGGGCCGGCCCGGGGAGCTGTTTTTT
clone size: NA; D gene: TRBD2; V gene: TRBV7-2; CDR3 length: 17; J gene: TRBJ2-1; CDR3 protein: CASSSSTGTSGSKEQFF; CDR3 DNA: TGTGCCAGCAGCTCATCCACCGGGACTAGCGGTTCAAAGGAGCAGTTCTTC
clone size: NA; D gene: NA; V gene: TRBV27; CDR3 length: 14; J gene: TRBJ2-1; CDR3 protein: CASSLQGTYNEQFF; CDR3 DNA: TGTGCCAGCAGTTTACAGGGAACCTACAATGAGCAGTTCTTC
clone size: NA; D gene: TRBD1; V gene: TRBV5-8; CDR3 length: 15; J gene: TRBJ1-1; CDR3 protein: CASSYRTGGNTEAFF; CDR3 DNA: TGTGCCAGCAGCTACCGGACAGGGGGAAACACTGAAGCTTTCTTT
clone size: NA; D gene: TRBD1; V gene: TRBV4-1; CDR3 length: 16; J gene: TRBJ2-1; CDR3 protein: CASSQAPGQGSHEQFF; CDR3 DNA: TGCGCCAGCAGCCAAGCACCGGGACAGGGGTCCCATGAGCAGTTCTTC
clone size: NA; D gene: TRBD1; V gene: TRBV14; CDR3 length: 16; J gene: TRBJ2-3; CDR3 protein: CASSQPTGQKTDTQYF; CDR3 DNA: TGTGCCAGCAGCCAACCCACGGGACAGAAAACAGATACGCAGTATTTT
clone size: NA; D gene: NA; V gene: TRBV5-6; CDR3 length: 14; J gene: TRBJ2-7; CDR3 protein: CASSFRDTSYEQYF; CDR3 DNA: TGTGCCAGCAGCTTCCGGGACACATCCTACGAGCAGTACTTC
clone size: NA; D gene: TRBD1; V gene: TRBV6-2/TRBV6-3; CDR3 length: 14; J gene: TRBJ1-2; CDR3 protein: CASSNQGQRNGYTF; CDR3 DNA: TGTGCCAGCAGTAACCAGGGACAGCGGAATGGCTACACCTTC